The text below deals with one TCR beta chain. The antigen remains unidentified. V gave up 2 bases and J gave up 4 bases; unmatched junction bases: 8. CDR1 is MNHEY, CDR2 SMNVEV, per germline (reference sequence). This CDR3 contains 19 residues. The data stem from a study of Ad26.COV2.S vaccination and SARS-CoV-2 variants. Study-wide results and limits: Spike-specific TCR breadth in vaccine recipients exceeded that seen in placebo recipients.

This table comes from immunoSEQ multiplex PCR, and its TCRdb copy is limited to in-frame clones, with some not included. The data show 200,000 to 250,000 clones, over 75% seen once. Treatment in this sample: around 19 received Ad26.COV2.S at low or high dose, single or two shots; about 5 received placebo; per-sample allocation not given. Sampling was done on day 63 after the first vaccine or placebo injection. J is TRBJ2-6 and V is TRBV27, with 13 bases matching TRBD2. The sample consisted of peripheral blood, taken in a trial of Ad26.COV2.S vaccine versus placebo. The source of this sequence is a person aged 18-60 years who received the Ad26.COV2.S COVID-19 vaccine or a placebo. The CDR3 coding sequence is TGTGCCAGCAGTTTAGTACCGGGACTAGCGGGATCCGGGGCCAACGTCCTGACTTTC. Translated, it gives CASSLVPGLAGSGANVLTF.